This TCR beta chain was documented in a study of human T cells and chemical hapten exposure. Study conclusions and caveats: Large CDR3 similarity clusters arose significantly more often from expanded TCRs than from controls. With regard to DPC sensitization, TCRs above 1 in 1000 frequency did not change.

This clonotype occurred many times. The antigen is not known. Trimming pared 6 bases from V and 4 bases from J, leaving 15 bases between. The CDR3 has 15 amino acids. The V gene's germline CDR1 is KGHDR and CDR2 SFDVKD. Source study methods: Sample-level TCR yields exhibited a median of around 93,000, with a range of 23,224 to 690,600. In TCRdb, the RACE reads were re-called with MiXCR into one record per CDR3 protein. TCRdb assigned the V and J calls; the authors' analysis was not used. Here the sample spans tens of thousands of distinct CDR3 sequences, approximately 9.9% being singletons. As for time point: pre-sensitization, week 0. The treatment here: therapeutic diphenylcyclopropenone sensitization with weekly scalp DPC. Prior to each patch test being applied, blood was drawn.

This TCR came from a woman aged 40-49 years with alopecia areata. Some clones in this sample may be carry-over from other donors' samples. The rearrangement joins TRBV24-1 to TRBJ2-1; the D gene could be TRBD1 or TRBD2 (5 bases each). The sample in question was whole blood, obtained in connection with sensitization to the hapten diphenylcyclopropenone (DPC). DNA of the CDR3: TGTGCCACCAGTCTAGCAGGGAAGGAGTACAATGAGCAGTTCTTC. Protein: CATSLAGKEYNEQFF.